This T cell receptor (beta chain) was retrieved from a study of blood T cell repertoires in COVID-19. Study at large: Researchers got acute and convalescent COVID-19 samples from the United States, Italy and Spain. In each case, the material was cDNA or gDNA derived from T cells, B-cell-depleted T cells, or PBMCs.

The CDR3 has 15 residues. Germline CDR1 reads SGHRS; CDR2 reads YFSETQ. V lost 3 bases to trimming and J lost 5 bases; unmatched junction nucleotides: 10. Original processing notes: For nucleated cells, counts were estimated from reference gene primer amplification. Sequencing used immunoSEQ multiplex PCR; TCRdb keeps in-frame clones, though not all of them. The DNA gave D and trimming, while V, J and clone size come from that table. The sample holds 150,000 or so clones, 70% to 90% seen once. The sequence was obtained from a human donor in a cohort sampled during active COVID-19. The V call is TRBV5-1, the J call TRBJ1-2, with TRBD1 matching over 7 bases. Sequencing used peripheral blood. The chain's CDR3 is CASSYTTGENYGYTF. For the CDR3, the DNA is TGCGCCAGCAGCTATACTACAGGGGAAAATTATGGCTACACCTTC. Drawing the rest from reference TRBV5-1 and TRBJ1-2, the complete variable domain is KAGVTQTPRYLIKTRGQQVTLSCSPISGHRSVSWYQQTPGQGLQFLFEYFSETQRNKGNFPGRFSGRQFSNSRSEMNVSTLELGDSALYLCASSYTTGENYGYTFGSGTRLTVV.